Listed here is a single T cell receptor (beta chain). The V gene's germline CDR1 is MGHRA and CDR2 YSYEKL. The CDR3 loop spans 15 amino acids. J was trimmed by 5 bases and V by 1 base; bases with no gene match: 4. Method: immunoSEQ multiplex PCR; TCRdb's copy keeps in-frame clones and lacks some. The sample carries about 210,000 clones, roughly 86% recorded once. This entry comes from a study of blood T cell repertoires in COVID-19. The chain is built from TRBV4-1 and TRBJ1-5; TRBD1 matches at 8 bases. This clonotype originated in a man between 18 and 29 years old with acute COVID-19. The sequencing sample was made of PBMCs or T cells enriched from blood (not recorded which). CDR3 bases: TGCGCCAGCAGCCAAGCCCCAGGGGGCCATCAGCCCCAGCATTTT. Translating gives CASSQAPGGHQPQHF.